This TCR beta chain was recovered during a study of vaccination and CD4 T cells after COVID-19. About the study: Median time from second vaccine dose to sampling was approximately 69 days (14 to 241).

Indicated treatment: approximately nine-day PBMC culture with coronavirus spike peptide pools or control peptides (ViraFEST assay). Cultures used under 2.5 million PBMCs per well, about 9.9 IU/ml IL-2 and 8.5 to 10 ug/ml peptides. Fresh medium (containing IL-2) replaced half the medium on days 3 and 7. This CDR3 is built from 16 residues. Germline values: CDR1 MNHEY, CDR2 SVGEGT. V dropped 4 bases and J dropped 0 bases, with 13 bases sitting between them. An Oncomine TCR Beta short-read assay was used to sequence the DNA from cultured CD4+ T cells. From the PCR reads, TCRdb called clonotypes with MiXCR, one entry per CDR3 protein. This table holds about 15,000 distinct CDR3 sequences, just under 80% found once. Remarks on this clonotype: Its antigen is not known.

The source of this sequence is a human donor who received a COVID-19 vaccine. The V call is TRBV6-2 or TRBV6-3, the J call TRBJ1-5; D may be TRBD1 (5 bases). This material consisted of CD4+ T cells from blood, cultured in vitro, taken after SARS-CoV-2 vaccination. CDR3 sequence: CASSLRQFYSNQPQHF. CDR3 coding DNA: TGTGCCAGCAGTTTACGACAGTTTTATAGCAATCAGCCCCAGCATTTT.